The 25 T cell receptor beta chains presented below share a single source sample, sequenced in a study of blood T cell repertoires in COVID-19. TCRdb keeps only in-frame clones here, not all; method: immunoSEQ multiplex PCR. This table holds about 160,000 clones, approximately 80% found once. Sequencing was done on a sample of peripheral blood. These receptor sequences come from an elderly woman with active or convalescent COVID-19.

This clone was counted a single time. The chain links TRBV14 to TRBJ2-3; D gene uncertain. V was trimmed by 2 bases and J by 2 bases, leaving 8 bases between them. Germline V gives CDR1 SGHDN, CDR2 FVKESK. This CDR3 is 14 amino acids long. The CDR3, as DNA: TGTGCCAGCAGCCAATCGAGAGACACAGATACGCAGTATTTT. Translating it yields CASSQSRDTDTQYF.

This chain links TRBV4-1 with TRBJ1-3; TRBD1 might be the D (6 bases). CDR3 length: 19 amino acids. The germline CDR1 and CDR2 sequences are MGHRA and YSYEKL. V lost 4 bases, J lost 6 bases, and 28 bases lay in between. This CDR3 is CASSPKAGVSSEPKNTIYF. For the CDR3, the DNA is TGCGCCAGCAGCCCGAAAGCAGGGGTCAGTTCGGAACCAAAAAACACCATATATTTT.

J is TRBJ2-1 and V is TRBV7-2, with 9 bases matching TRBD2. V was clipped by 0 bases and J by 3 bases; unmatched bases: 6. This CDR3 contains 17 residues. The V gene's germline CDR1 is SGHTA and CDR2 FQGNSA. In DNA form, the CDR3 reads TGTGCCAGCAGCTTAGCGCCTAGCGGGGTCGTCTACAATGAGCAGTTCTTC. It codes for CASSLAPSGVVYNEQFF.

The J gene is TRBJ1-2, the V gene TRBV27, with D possibly TRBD1 on 6 matching bases. This CDR3 is built from 13 residues. Germline CDR1 MNHEY, CDR2 SMNVEV (reference sequence). V dropped 7 bases and J dropped 2 bases, with 11 bases sitting between them. The CDR3 DNA sequence: TGTGCCAGCAAATTTACAGGGAACTATGGCTACACCTTC. Amino acids: CASKFTGNYGYTF.

The chain joins TRBV19 to TRBJ1-2, with a tentative D call TRBD1 (6 bases). Germline lookup yields CDR1 LNHDA and CDR2 SQIVND (reference sequence). Trimming pared 4 bases from V and 1 base from J, leaving 16 bases between. There are 16 residues in the CDR3. CDR3 DNA sequence: TGTGCCAGTAGTAAGTCACAGGGCTATGATAACTATGGCTACACCTTC. Protein product: CASSKSQGYDNYGYTF.

In this sample, this clone turned up once. The chain employs TRBV5-6 and TRBJ1-2, with TRBD1 matching over 8 bases. The CDR3 contains 13 residues. With V trimmed by 4 bases and J by 5 bases, 4 bases remained unmatched. Germline CDR1 and CDR2: SGHDT and YYEEEE. For the CDR3, the DNA is TGTGCCAGCAGCCCGGACAGGGAGTATGGCTACACCTTC. Translation gives CASSPDREYGYTF. Combining the CDR3 with reference TRBV5-6 and TRBJ1-2 gives the whole variable domain DAGVTQSPTHLIKTRGQQVTLRCSPKSGHDTVSWYQQALGQGPQFIFQYYEEEERQRGNFPDRFSGHQFPNYSSELNVNALLLGDSALYLCASSPDREYGYTFGSGTRLTVV.

The chain combines TRBV9 with TRBJ2-3, with D possibly TRBD2 on 6 matching bases. Germline values: CDR1 SGDLS, CDR2 YYNGEE. Trimming cost V 0 bases and J 1 base, with 9 bases left between them. The CDR3 extends over 15 amino acids. DNA for the CDR3: TGTGCCAGCAGCGTAGAAGGACTACGCACAGATACGCAGTATTTT. Amino acid sequence: CASSVEGLRTDTQYF.

This clone was seen only once. V and J are TRBV2 and TRBJ2-3; D not certain. V was shortened by 0 bases and J by 6 bases, with 13 bases between the two germline ends. This CDR3 contains 15 residues. CDR1 SNHLY and CDR2 FYNNEI come from the germline V gene. The CDR3, as DNA: TGTGCCAGCAGTGAAGCGGAACTAACGAGGGATACGCAGTATTTT. Translating it yields CASSEAELTRDTQYF.

This chain connects TRBV12-3 or TRBV12-4 to TRBJ1-4; TRBD1 is a possible D gene (6 bases). Trimming removed 7 bases from V and 4 bases from J, with 10 bases in between. CDR3 length equals 13 residues. The CDR3 loop reads CASKAGVNEKLFF. Here the CDR3 DNA reads TGTGCCAGCAAGGCAGGGGTTAATGAAAAACTGTTTTTT.

This rearrangement joins TRBV27 to TRBJ1-1; 8 nucleotides line up with TRBD1. This CDR3 is 17 amino acids long. V shed 6 bases, J shed 1 base, and the junction held 13 bases outside the gene matches. Germline V gene data show CDR1 as MNHEY and CDR2 as SMNVEV (reference sequence). The CDR3 here is CASRSPFNDRGNTEAFF. The CDR3 DNA reads TGTGCCAGCAGATCTCCCTTCAACGACAGGGGGAACACTGAAGCTTTCTTT.

The chain uses TRBV5-6 and TRBJ1-6; 7 bases match TRBD1. Per the germline V gene, CDR1 is SGHDT and CDR2 is YYEEEE. V shed 2 bases and J 10 bases; nucleotides not matched to a gene: 9. This CDR3 comprises 15 residues. CDR3 amino acids: CASSFLQGSGSPLHF. In DNA, the CDR3 is TGTGCCAGCAGCTTCCTACAGGGGAGTGGGTCACCCCTCCACTTT.

The V call is TRBV6-5, the J call TRBJ2-7, with 8 bases identical to TRBD1. The V gene end was trimmed by 5 bases and the J gene end by 3 bases; junction bases not matched to a gene: 6. CDR3 length: 14 amino acids. Germline-derived CDR1 and CDR2 are MNHEY and SVGAGI. The CDR3 coding sequence is TGTGCCAGCAGTACCCGGGACAGGAGCTACGAGCAGTACTTC. It encodes CASSTRDRSYEQYF.

The chain has TRBV7-2 and TRBJ2-7; 8 bases map to TRBD2. In germline, CDR1 is SGHTA, CDR2 FQGNSA. CDR3 length: 12 amino acids. V gave up 5 bases and J gave up 6 bases; unmatched junction bases: 3. CDR3: CASSGTRREQYF. CDR3 sequence (DNA): TGTGCCAGCAGCGGGACTAGACGCGAGCAGTACTTC.

This chain links TRBV5-1 with TRBJ1-2; TRBD1 aligns across 8 bases. Germline V gene data show CDR1 as SGHRS and CDR2 as YFSETQ. This CDR3 contains 15 residues. Trimming cost V 3 bases and J 1 base; bases outside gene matches: 5. As DNA, the CDR3 is TGCGCCAGCAGCTCAGGACAGGGATTTAACTATGGCTACACCTTC. This translates into CASSSGQGFNYGYTF.

This chain's CDR3 is CASSIGGGTQYF. CDR3 DNA sequence: TGTGCCAGTAGTATAGGGGGGGGTACGCAGTATTTT. J is TRBJ2-3 and V is TRBV19; 7 nucleotides match TRBD2. V was clipped by 1 base and J by 8 bases; unmatched bases: 0. The germline gives CDR1 LNHDA, CDR2 SQIVND (reference sequence). This CDR3 has 12 residues. Filled out from reference TRBV19 and TRBJ2-3, the complete variable domain reads DGGITQSPKYLFRKEGQNVTLSCEQNLNHDAMYWYRQDPGQGLRLIYYSQIVNDFQKGDIAEGYSVSREKKESFPLTVTSAQKNPTAFYLCASSIGGGTQYFGPGTRLTVL.

The chain joins TRBV12-3 or TRBV12-4 to TRBJ1-5; D uncertain. The CDR3 covers 13 residues. V dropped 5 bases and J dropped 4 bases, with 9 bases sitting between them. The CDR3 is CASSVDWNQPQHF. CDR3 in DNA: TGTGCCAGCAGTGTGGACTGGAATCAGCCCCAGCATTTT.

V usage is TRBV11-2 and J usage is TRBJ2-2; 7 bases match TRBD2. This CDR3 spans 15 amino acids. Germline loops: CDR1 SGHAT, CDR2 FQNNGV. The ends lost 5 bases at V and 3 bases at J; junction bases unmatched: 6. The CDR3 DNA reads TGTGCCAGCAGCCAAGGGAGGGCCGACACCGGGGAGCTGTTTTTT. Translated: CASSQGRADTGELFF.

The chain joins TRBV4-3 to TRBJ1-1; no reliable D call. The germline V and J ends were trimmed by 3 bases and 8 bases, with 13 bases remaining between them. The CDR3 is 13 residues long. CDR1 is LGHNA, CDR2 YSLEER, per germline. In DNA form, the CDR3 reads TGCGCCAGCAGCCACGCCGGAGCTTCGGAAGCTTTCTTT. Encoded protein: CASSHAGASEAFF.

The V call is TRBV5-1, the J call TRBJ2-5; tentative D call: TRBD2 (5 bases). The CDR3 totals 13 residues. V was clipped by 1 base and J by 7 bases, with 11 bases between them. Germline V gene lookup returns CDR1 SGHRS and CDR2 YFSETQ. The CDR3 DNA is TGCGCCAGCAGCTTGTCCGGGGTCGGGACCCAGTACTTC. Amino acids: CASSLSGVGTQYF.

This clone was detected only once. The chain couples TRBV7-2 to TRBJ1-2; D not certain. The CDR3 contains 12 residues. The V end was cut by 6 bases, the J end by 2 bases, with 7 bases between. The germline gives CDR1 SGHTA, CDR2 FQGNSA. In DNA, the CDR3 is TGTGCCAGCAGGAACATGAACTATGGCTACACCTTC. Protein product: CASRNMNYGYTF.

This chain links TRBV3-1 (or the pseudogene TRBV3-2) with TRBJ1-1; TRBD1 aligns across 7 bases. Germline values: CDR1 LGHDT, CDR2 YNNKEL (reference sequence). This CDR3 region has 15 residues. The junction had 6 bases not matched to a gene; V was cut back by 4 bases and J by 1 base. The CDR3 DNA follows: TGTGCCAGCAGCCCGCAGGGACAGCCGAACACTGAAGCTTTCTTT. Amino acids: CASSPQGQPNTEAFF.

The chain carries TRBV5-1 and TRBJ2-7; no reliable D call. The CDR3 runs 13 residues. CDR1 is SGHRS and CDR2 is YFSETQ in the germline V gene. V dropped 2 bases and J dropped 6 bases, with 12 bases sitting between them. The CDR3 DNA sequence: TGCGCCAGCAGCTTAGAAACGGTCGGCGAGCAGTACTTC. This gives the protein CASSLETVGEQYF.

The gene calls are TRBV18 and TRBJ1-4; 7 nucleotides match TRBD1. This CDR3 spans 17 amino acids. Germline CDR1 KGHSH, CDR2 LQKENI. V lost 6 bases to trimming and J lost 3 bases; unmatched junction nucleotides: 13. CDR3 region: CASSAWETGLANEKLFF. The CDR3 coding sequence is TGTGCCAGCTCTGCCTGGGAGACAGGGTTGGCTAATGAAAAACTGTTTTTT.

This clone was seen a single time. This sequence joins TRBV2 and TRBJ1-2, with D unclear. The CDR3 is 12 amino acids. With 9 bases removed from V and 6 bases from J, the gap between germline ends came to 14 bases. Germline lookup yields CDR1 SNHLY and CDR2 FYNNEI. The CDR3 protein is CARPGRRHGYTF. As DNA, the CDR3 is TGTGCCAGACCTGGAAGGCGGCATGGCTACACCTTC.

As to this clone: Different DNA sequences within this sample yield the same CDR3. The chain employs TRBV9 and TRBJ1-2; D is undetermined. Deletions cut 4 bases from V and 2 bases from J, with 3 bases between. This CDR3 is built from 11 residues. Germline-derived CDR1 and CDR2 are SGDLS and YYNGEE. The CDR3 reads CASSLNYGYTF. CDR3 sequence (DNA): TGTGCCAGCAGCTTAAACTATGGCTACACCTTC.